The 22 T cell receptor beta chains below come from one sample, sequenced in a study of shared clonotypes between healthy human individuals. Libraries were prepared by immunoSEQ multiplex PCR; TCRdb keeps only in-frame clonotypes and omits some of them. Among roughly 1,800,000 clones listed, less than 95% were seen once. Naive CD8 cells, CD45RO-negative and positively selected for CCR7, excluded terminally differentiated effector memory CD45RA+ cells. Source material: naive CD8+ T cells sorted from blood. The origin of the receptors is a man aged 18-30 years in good health.

This chain links TRBV28 with TRBJ2-7, with unresolved D. V was shortened by 5 bases and J by 3 bases, with 14 bases between the two germline ends. CDR1 and CDR2 from the germline V gene are MDHEN and SYDVKM. The CDR3 has 14 amino acids. The CDR3 DNA is TGTGCCAGCAGTCCAGGCTCCATGGGCTACGAGCAGTACTTC. Encoded protein: CASSPGSMGYEQYF.

This clone was seen only once. This same CDR3 is encoded by further DNA sequences in the sample. The V and J genes are TRBV27 and TRBJ2-2; no clear D. The CDR3 covers 13 residues. CDR1 is MNHEY and CDR2 is SMNVEV in the germline V gene (reference sequence). Deletions cut 0 bases from V and 5 bases from J, with 4 bases between. The CDR3 here is CASSLSRTGELFF. Written as DNA, the CDR3 is TGTGCCAGCAGTTTATCTCGGACCGGGGAGCTGTTTTTT.

The genes are TRBV6-5 and TRBJ1-1, with D hard to call. Germline V lookup: CDR1 MNHEY, CDR2 SVGAGI. The germline V and J ends were trimmed by 6 bases and 3 bases, with 8 bases remaining between them. The CDR3 loop spans 12 amino acids. CDR3: CASRPSDTEAFF. DNA for the CDR3: TGTGCCAGCAGACCTTCAGACACTGAAGCTTTCTTT.

The chain uses TRBV5-4 and TRBJ2-5; 12 positions agree with TRBD2. This CDR3 has 17 amino acids. Germline V CDR1 and CDR2: SGHNT, YYREEE (reference sequence). J lost 4 bases, V lost 4 bases, and 11 bases had no gene match. The CDR3 bases are TGTGCCAGCAGCGTTGCTCCGGGACTAGCGGGTGGAGAGACCCAGTACTTC. Translation gives CASSVAPGLAGGETQYF.

The chain links TRBV6-1 to TRBJ1-1, with D unclear. V gave up 3 bases and J gave up 13 bases, with 18 bases separating them. Germline V CDR1 and CDR2: MNHNS, SASEGT. This CDR3 spans 13 amino acids. The CDR3 region is CASSDKTLGFGFF. In DNA form, the CDR3 reads TGTGCCAGCAGTGACAAGACACTCGGCTTCGGTTTCTTT.

This chain joins TRBV4-1 and TRBJ2-7; D ambiguous. The V gene's germline CDR1 is MGHRA and CDR2 YSYEKL. The V and J ends lost 4 bases and 3 bases respectively, with 10 bases between them. The CDR3 totals 13 residues. The CDR3 is CASSPSTDYEQYF. Written as DNA, the CDR3 is TGCGCCAGCAGCCCTTCGACGGACTACGAGCAGTACTTC.

The V gene is TRBV5-1, the J gene TRBJ2-1; 9 positions agree with TRBD2. There are 15 residues in the CDR3. The V and J ends lost 4 bases and 4 bases, in that order; junction bases with no gene match: 6. Looked up from germline, CDR1 is SGHRS and CDR2 is YFSETQ. CDR3 amino acids: CASSPWRGGYNEQFF. In DNA, the CDR3 is TGCGCCAGCAGCCCCTGGCGGGGGGGTTACAATGAGCAGTTCTTC.

The V gene is TRBV6-5, the J gene TRBJ2-7; D gene ambiguous. The CDR3 consists of 14 residues. With 2 bases removed from V and 2 bases from J, the gap between germline ends came to 10 bases. Germline V CDR1 and CDR2: MNHEY, SVGAGI. In DNA form, the CDR3 reads TGTGCCAGCAGTTACCGGATTGCGACCTACGAGCAGTACTTC. Its protein is CASSYRIATYEQYF.

This rearrangement joins TRBV19 to TRBJ2-7; D not resolved. Trimming stripped 6 bases from V and 2 bases from J, with 14 bases between. The CDR3 extends over 14 amino acids. CDR1 is LNHDA, CDR2 SQIVND, per germline (reference sequence). CDR3 nucleotides: TGTGCCAGTAGCAACTACTACGAAACCTACGAGCAGTACTTC. Translation gives CASSNYYETYEQYF.

As for this clone: The sample holds other DNA sequences that translate to the same CDR3. The chain joins TRBV7-9 to TRBJ2-2; D ambiguous. Per germline, CDR1 SEHNR and CDR2 FQNEAQ (reference sequence). Trimming left V 1 base short and J 3 bases short, with 3 bases between. The CDR3 consists of 13 residues. The CDR3 bases are TGTGCCAGCAGCTTAGTCGACACCGGGGAGCTGTTTTTT. Translation gives CASSLVDTGELFF.

The chain has TRBV30 and TRBJ2-4, with D perhaps TRBD2 (5 bases). Germline values: CDR1 GTSNPN, CDR2 SVGIG (reference sequence). V shed 1 base and J shed 6 bases, with 10 bases lying between them. The CDR3 has 13 residues. CDR3 in amino acids: CAWSEGAGNIQYF. In nucleotides, the CDR3 is TGTGCCTGGAGTGAGGGCGCGGGAAACATTCAGTACTTC.

This chain joins TRBV5-6 and TRBJ2-7; 7 bases are a match to TRBD1. There are 14 residues in the CDR3. Trimming removed 0 bases from V and 3 bases from J; junction bases left unmatched: 3. Germline V lookup: CDR1 SGHDT, CDR2 YYEEEE. The CDR3 here is CASSLANRGYEQYF. In nucleotides, the CDR3 is TGTGCCAGCAGCTTGGCCAACAGGGGCTACGAGCAGTACTTC.

The chain employs TRBV4-3 and TRBJ1-2, with D tentatively TRBD1 (5 bases). The CDR3 consists of 18 residues. V lost 0 bases and J lost 4, with 21 bases in between. The germline CDR1 and CDR2 sequences are LGHNA and YSLEER. The CDR3 DNA reads as TGCGCCAGCAGCCAAGATGGTACGGGGACCATCTCTTTCTATGGCTACACCTTC. Translation gives CASSQDGTGTISFYGYTF.

The rearrangement uses TRBV4-1 and TRBJ2-7; tentative D call: TRBD1 (6 bases). Germline V gene sequence: CDR1 MGHRA, CDR2 YSYEKL. This CDR3 is 16 amino acids long. The V end was cut by 0 bases, the J end by 4 bases, with 16 bases between. The CDR3 sequence: CASSQDVGQGKYEQYF. Here the CDR3 DNA reads TGCGCCAGCAGCCAAGATGTGGGGCAGGGGAAATACGAGCAGTACTTC.

This clone was seen only a few times. This chain uses TRBV5-6 with TRBJ1-2; D ambiguous. The V gene's germline CDR1 is SGHDT and CDR2 YYEEEE. V was clipped by 5 bases and J by 4 bases, with 12 bases between them. The CDR3 consists of 13 residues. The CDR3 DNA reads as TGTGCCAGCAGGGTAGCAGGATTCTATGGCTACACCTTC. Protein product: CASRVAGFYGYTF.

V is TRBV27 and J is TRBJ2-3; D is possibly TRBD1 (6 bases). Germline V lookup: CDR1 MNHEY, CDR2 SMNVEV (reference sequence). The V end lost 7 bases, the J end lost 2 bases, and 13 bases lay between the germline ends. The CDR3 runs 14 residues. The DNA of the CDR3 is TGTGCCAGCACCCACGTGGGGGCCACAGATACGCAGTATTTT. It codes for CASTHVGATDTQYF.

This clone appeared a single time. This chain uses TRBV15 with TRBJ2-7; tentative D call: TRBD2 (5 bases). Germline V gene lookup returns CDR1 LNHNV and CDR2 YYDKDF (reference sequence). This CDR3 has 15 amino acids. The V end was cut by 1 base, the J end by 6 bases, with 16 bases between. Here the CDR3 reads CATSRAVLDLGEQYF. DNA for the CDR3: TGTGCCACCAGCAGAGCCGTACTAGATCTGGGCGAGCAGTACTTC.

V is TRBV7-6 and J is TRBJ2-1, with D perhaps matching TRBD1 (5 bases). V gave up 4 bases and J gave up 4 bases, with 14 bases separating them. The CDR3 is made up of 15 amino acids. CDR1 and CDR2 (germline): SGHVS, FNYEAQ. CDR3 amino acids: CASSSPQRGYNEQFF. The CDR3 DNA follows: TGTGCCAGCAGCTCACCCCAAAGGGGATACAATGAGCAGTTCTTC.

The gene calls are TRBV5-1 and TRBJ2-7; D not resolved. Germline V gives CDR1 SGHRS, CDR2 YFSETQ. The CDR3 length is 14 residues. V was pared by 1 base and J by 7 bases, with 15 bases between. The CDR3, as DNA: TGCGCCAGCAGCTTGTATGGGAACAGCTATGAGCAGTACTTC. This codes for CASSLYGNSYEQYF.

The chain is built from TRBV4-1 and TRBJ2-5; tentatively, D is TRBD1 or TRBD2 (7 bases each). The length of the CDR3 is 12 residues. Germline V lookup: CDR1 MGHRA, CDR2 YSYEKL. Trimming removed 11 bases from V and 3 bases from J, with 13 bases in between. CDR3: CAASGGEETQYF. Here the CDR3 DNA reads TGCGCCGCCTCAGGGGGGGAAGAGACCCAGTACTTC.

The chain combines TRBV19 with TRBJ2-4; 12 nucleotides align to TRBD1. Germline CDR1 and CDR2: LNHDA and SQIVND (reference sequence). The CDR3 consists of 16 residues. Trimming took 5 bases from V and 5 from J; bases not matched to a gene: 7. The CDR3 region is CASSAEGTGGQNIQYF. The CDR3 DNA reads as TGTGCCAGTAGTGCCGAGGGGACAGGGGGCCAAAACATTCAGTACTTC.

The chain uses TRBV27 and TRBJ1-6; 9 bases line up with TRBD1. Germline values: CDR1 MNHEY, CDR2 SMNVEV (reference sequence). The CDR3 has 14 residues. With 2 bases clipped from V and 10 bases from J, the junction kept 3 bases outside the gene matches. Written as DNA, the CDR3 is TGTGCCAGCAGTTTAACAGGGGGCATGTCACCCCTCCACTTT. Protein product: CASSLTGGMSPLHF.